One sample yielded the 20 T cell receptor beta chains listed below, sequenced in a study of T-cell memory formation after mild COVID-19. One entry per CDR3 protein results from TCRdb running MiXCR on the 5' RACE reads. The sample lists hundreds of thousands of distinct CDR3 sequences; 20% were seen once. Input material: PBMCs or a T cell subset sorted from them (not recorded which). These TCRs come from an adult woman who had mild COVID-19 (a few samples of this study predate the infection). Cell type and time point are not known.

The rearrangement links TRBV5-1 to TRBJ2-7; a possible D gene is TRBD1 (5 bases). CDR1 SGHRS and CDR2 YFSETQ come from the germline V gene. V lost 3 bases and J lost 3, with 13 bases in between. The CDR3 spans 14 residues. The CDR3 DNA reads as TGCGCCAGCAGCTACGCGGACACCCGCTACGAGCAGTACTTC. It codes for CASSYADTRYEQYF.

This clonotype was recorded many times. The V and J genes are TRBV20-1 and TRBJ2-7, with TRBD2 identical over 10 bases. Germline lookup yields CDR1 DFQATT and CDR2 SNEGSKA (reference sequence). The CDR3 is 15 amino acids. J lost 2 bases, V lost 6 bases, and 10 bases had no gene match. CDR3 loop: CSAHRRLAGAYEQYF. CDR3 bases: TGCAGTGCCCATCGAAGGCTAGCGGGGGCCTACGAGCAGTACTTC.

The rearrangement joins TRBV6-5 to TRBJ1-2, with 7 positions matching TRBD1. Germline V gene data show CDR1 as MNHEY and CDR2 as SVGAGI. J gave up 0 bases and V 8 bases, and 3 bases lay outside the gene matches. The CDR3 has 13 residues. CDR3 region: CASSTGPNYGYTF. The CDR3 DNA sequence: TGTGCCAGCTCGACAGGGCCTAACTATGGCTACACCTTC.

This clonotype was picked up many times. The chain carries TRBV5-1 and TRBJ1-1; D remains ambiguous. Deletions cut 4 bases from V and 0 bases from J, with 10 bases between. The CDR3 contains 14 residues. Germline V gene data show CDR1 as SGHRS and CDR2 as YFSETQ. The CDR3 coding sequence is TGCGCCAGCAGCCCGGCAGCCATGAACACTGAAGCTTTCTTT. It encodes CASSPAAMNTEAFF. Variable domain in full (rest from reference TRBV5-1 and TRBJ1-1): KAGVTQTPRYLIKTRGQQVTLSCSPISGHRSVSWYQQTPGQGLQFLFEYFSETQRNKGNFPGRFSGRQFSNSRSEMNVSTLELGDSALYLCASSPAAMNTEAFFGQGTRLTVV.

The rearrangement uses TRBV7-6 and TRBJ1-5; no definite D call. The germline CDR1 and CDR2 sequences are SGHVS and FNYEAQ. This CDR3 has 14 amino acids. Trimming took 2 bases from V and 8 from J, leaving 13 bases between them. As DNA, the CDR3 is TGTGCCAGCAGCTTACCCGGGGTCTTGGAGCCCCAGCATTTT. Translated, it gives CASSLPGVLEPQHF.

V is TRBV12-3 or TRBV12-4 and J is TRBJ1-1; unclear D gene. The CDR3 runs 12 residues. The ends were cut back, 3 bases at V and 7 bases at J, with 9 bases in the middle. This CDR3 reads CASSFYRLEAFF. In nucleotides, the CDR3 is TGTGCCAGCAGTTTTTACCGACTTGAAGCTTTCTTT.

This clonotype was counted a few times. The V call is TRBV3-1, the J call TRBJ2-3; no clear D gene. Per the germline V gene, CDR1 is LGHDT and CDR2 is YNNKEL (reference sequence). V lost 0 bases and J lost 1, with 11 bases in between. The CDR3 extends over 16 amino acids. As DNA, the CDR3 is TGTGCCAGCAGCCAAGAGTGGGAAGGAGGCACAGATACGCAGTATTTT. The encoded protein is CASSQEWEGGTDTQYF.

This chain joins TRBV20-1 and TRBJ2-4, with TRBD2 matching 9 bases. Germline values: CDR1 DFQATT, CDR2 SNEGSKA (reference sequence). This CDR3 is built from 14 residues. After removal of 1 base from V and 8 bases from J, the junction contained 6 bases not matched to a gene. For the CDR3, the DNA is TGCAGTGCTAGAGCTGCGGGAGGGGGGTACATTCAGTACTTC. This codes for CSARAAGGGYIQYF.

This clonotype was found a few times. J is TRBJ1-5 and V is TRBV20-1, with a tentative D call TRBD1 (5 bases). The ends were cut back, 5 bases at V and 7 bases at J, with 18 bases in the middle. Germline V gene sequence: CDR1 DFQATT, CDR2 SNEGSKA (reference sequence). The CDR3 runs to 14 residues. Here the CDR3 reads CSARPRVLGQPQHF. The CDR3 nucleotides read TGCAGTGCTCGGCCCAGGGTATTAGGACAGCCCCAGCATTTT.

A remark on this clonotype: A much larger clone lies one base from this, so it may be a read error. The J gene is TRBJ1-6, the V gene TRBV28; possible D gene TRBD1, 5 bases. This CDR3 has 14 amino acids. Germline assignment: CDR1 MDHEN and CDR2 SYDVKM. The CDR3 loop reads CASRTGTANSHLHF. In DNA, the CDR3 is TGTGCCAGCAGGACCGGGACCGCAAATTCACACCTCCACTTT.

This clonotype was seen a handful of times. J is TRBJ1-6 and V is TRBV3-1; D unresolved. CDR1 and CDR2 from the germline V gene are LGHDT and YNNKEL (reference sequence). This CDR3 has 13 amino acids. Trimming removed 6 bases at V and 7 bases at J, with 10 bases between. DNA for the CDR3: TGTGCCAGCAGTTCGGGCGAAAATTCACCCCTCCACTTT. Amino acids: CASSSGENSPLHF. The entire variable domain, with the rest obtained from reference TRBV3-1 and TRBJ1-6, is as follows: DTAVSQTPKYLVTQMGNDKSIKCEQNLGHDTMYWYKQDSKKFLKIMFSYNNKELIINETVPNRFSPKSPDKAHLNLHINSLELGDSAVYFCASSSGENSPLHFGNGTRLTVT.

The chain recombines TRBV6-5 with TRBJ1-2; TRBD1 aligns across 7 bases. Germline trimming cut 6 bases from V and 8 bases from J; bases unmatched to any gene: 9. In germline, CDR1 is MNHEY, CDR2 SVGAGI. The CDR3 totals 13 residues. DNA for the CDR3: TGTGCCAGCAGCTCCGGGACAGTTGGGGGCTACACCTTC. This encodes CASSSGTVGGYTF.

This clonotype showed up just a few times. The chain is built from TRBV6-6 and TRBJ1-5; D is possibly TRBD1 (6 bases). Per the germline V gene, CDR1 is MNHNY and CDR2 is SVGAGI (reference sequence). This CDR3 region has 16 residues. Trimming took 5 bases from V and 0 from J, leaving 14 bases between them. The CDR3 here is CASSPTGWYSNQPQHF. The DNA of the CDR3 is TGTGCCAGCAGTCCTACAGGGTGGTATAGCAATCAGCCCCAGCATTTT.

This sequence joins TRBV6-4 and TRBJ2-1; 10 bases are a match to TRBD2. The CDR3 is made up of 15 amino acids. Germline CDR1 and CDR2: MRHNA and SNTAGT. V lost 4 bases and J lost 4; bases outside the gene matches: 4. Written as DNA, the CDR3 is TGTGCCAGCAGTGGCGGGACTAGCGATTACAATGAGCAGTTCTTC. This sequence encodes CASSGGTSDYNEQFF.

The CDR3 region has the DNA TGTGCCAGCAGCGGACTAGCGGGATATGAGCAGTTCTTC. It specifies CASSGLAGYEQFF. The V call is TRBV6-5, the J call TRBJ2-1, with 12 bases that match TRBD2. Germline CDR1 MNHEY, CDR2 SVGAGI. The CDR3 is 13 residues long. V gave up 6 bases and J gave up 8 bases; unmatched junction bases: 2.

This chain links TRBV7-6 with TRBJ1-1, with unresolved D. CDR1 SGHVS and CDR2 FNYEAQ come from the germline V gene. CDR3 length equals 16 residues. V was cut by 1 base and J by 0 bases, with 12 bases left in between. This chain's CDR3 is CASSLVSGDLNTEAFF. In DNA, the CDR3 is TGTGCCAGCAGCTTAGTTTCAGGAGACTTGAACACTGAAGCTTTCTTT.

The chain's CDR3 is CASSLDSERNTGELFF. The CDR3 bases are TGTGCCAGCAGCTTAGATTCGGAGCGGAACACCGGGGAGCTGTTTTTT. V usage is TRBV13 and J usage is TRBJ2-2, with D uncertain. The V and J ends lost 1 base and 1 base respectively, with 10 bases between them. Germline CDR1 is PRHDT and CDR2 is FYEKMQ (reference sequence). The CDR3 loop spans 16 amino acids. Supplemented by reference TRBV13 and TRBJ2-2, the full variable domain reads AAGVIQSPRHLIKEKRETATLKCYPIPRHDTVYWYQQGPGQDPQFLISFYEKMQSDKGSIPDRFSAQQFSDYHSELNMSSLELGDSALYFCASSLDSERNTGELFFGEGSRLTVL.

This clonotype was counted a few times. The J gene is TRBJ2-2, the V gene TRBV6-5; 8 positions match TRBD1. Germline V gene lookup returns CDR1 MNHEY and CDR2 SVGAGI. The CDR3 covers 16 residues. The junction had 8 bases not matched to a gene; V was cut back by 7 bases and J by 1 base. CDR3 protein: CASKGRGRGNTGELFF. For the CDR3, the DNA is TGTGCCAGCAAGGGCAGGGGGCGGGGGAACACCGGGGAGCTGTTTTTT.

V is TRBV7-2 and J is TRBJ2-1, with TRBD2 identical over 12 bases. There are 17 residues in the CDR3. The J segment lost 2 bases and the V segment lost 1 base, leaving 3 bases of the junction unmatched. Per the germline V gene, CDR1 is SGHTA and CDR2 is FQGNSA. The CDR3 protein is CASSLGLAGVTYNEQFF. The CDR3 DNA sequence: TGTGCCAGCAGCTTAGGACTAGCGGGAGTGACCTACAATGAGCAGTTCTTC.

CDR3 protein: CASSLRRGRISNQPQHF. The DNA for the CDR3 is TGTGCCAGCAGTTTAAGACGGGGACGGATTAGCAATCAGCCCCAGCATTTT. V gene TRBV27 combines with J gene TRBJ1-5; D is possibly TRBD1 (5 bases). V lost 2 bases and J 0 bases, leaving 14 bases between the germline ends. Per germline, CDR1 MNHEY and CDR2 SMNVEV (reference sequence). The CDR3 contains 17 residues.